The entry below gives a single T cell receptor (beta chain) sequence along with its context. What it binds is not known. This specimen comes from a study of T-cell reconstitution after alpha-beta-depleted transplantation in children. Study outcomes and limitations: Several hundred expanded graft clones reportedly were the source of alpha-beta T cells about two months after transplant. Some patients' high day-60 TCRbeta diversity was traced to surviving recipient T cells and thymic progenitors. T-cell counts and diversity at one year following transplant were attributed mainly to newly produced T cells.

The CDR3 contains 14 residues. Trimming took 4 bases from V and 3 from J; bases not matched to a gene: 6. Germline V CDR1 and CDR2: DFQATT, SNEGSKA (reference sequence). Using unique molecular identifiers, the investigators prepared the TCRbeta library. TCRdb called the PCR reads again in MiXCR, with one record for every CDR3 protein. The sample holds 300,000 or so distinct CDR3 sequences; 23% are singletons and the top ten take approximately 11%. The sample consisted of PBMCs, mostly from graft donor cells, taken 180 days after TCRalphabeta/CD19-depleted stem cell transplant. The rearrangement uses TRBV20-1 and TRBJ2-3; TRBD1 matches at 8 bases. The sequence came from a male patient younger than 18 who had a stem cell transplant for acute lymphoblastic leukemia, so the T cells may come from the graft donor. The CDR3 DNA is TGCAGTGCTACAGGGGGCGCGGGGACAGATACGCAGTATTTT. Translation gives CSATGGAGTDTQYF.